The following is a T cell receptor beta chain sequence with its context. This sample is part of a study of T-cell reconstitution after alpha-beta-depleted transplantation in children. This sample's TCRbeta library carried unique molecular identifier barcodes. Via MiXCR, TCRdb re-called the PCR reads, giving one row per CDR3 protein. The data hold 500,000 or so distinct CDR3 sequences, with approximately 32% observed a single time. Trimming removed 2 bases from V and 0 bases from J; junction bases left unmatched: 10. Germline loops: CDR1 SGHRS, CDR2 YFSETQ. The CDR3 runs to 18 residues. This TCR derives from a human donor who donated a stem cell graft to a child with aplastic anemia. J is TRBJ1-1 and V is TRBV5-1; TRBD1 aligns across 10 bases. Sequencing was performed on PBMCs from the stem cell graft donor, taken from the stem cell graft. In nucleotides, the CDR3 is TGCGCCAGCAGCTTCGAATCAACCGGGACAGGGGTGAACACTGAAGCTTTCTTT. Protein: CASSFESTGTGVNTEAFF.